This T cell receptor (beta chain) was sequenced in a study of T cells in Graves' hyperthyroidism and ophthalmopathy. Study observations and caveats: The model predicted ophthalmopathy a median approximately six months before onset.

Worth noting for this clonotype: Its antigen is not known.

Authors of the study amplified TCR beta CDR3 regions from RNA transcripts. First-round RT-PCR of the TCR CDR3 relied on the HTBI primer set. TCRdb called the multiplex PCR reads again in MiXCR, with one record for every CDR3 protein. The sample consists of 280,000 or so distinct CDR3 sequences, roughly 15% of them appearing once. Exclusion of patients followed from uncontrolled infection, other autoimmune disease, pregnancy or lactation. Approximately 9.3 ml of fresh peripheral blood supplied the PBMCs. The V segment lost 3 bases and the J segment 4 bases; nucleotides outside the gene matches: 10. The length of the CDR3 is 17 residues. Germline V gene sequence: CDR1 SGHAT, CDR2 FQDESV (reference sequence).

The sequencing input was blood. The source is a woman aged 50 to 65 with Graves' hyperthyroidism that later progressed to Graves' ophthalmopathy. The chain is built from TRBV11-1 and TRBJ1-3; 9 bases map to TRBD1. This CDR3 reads CASSLPGQGSTGNTIYF. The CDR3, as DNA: TGTGCCAGCAGCTTGCCGGGACAGGGAAGTACCGGAAACACCATATATTTT.